These 27 T cell receptor beta chains share one sample of origin, sequenced in a study of blood T cell repertoires in COVID-19. The table came from immunoSEQ multiplex PCR; TCRdb's copy has only in-frame clones and leaves some out. The data contain some 270,000 clones, 85% to 90% of them singletons. Sample: peripheral blood. The receptors were sampled from a man aged 25 to 45 with acute or convalescent COVID-19.

The V gene is TRBV25-1, the J gene TRBJ2-7; weak D call: TRBD2 (5 bases). The germline V and J ends were trimmed by 9 bases and 3 bases, with 12 bases remaining between them. Germline values: CDR1 MGHDK, CDR2 SYGVNS. CDR3 length equals 12 residues. The DNA for the CDR3 is TGTGCCAGTGGCCGGGGAAACTACGAGCAGTACTTC. Amino acid sequence: CASGRGNYEQYF.

The J gene is TRBJ2-4, the V gene TRBV18, with 11 bases identical to TRBD2. The CDR3 length is 18 residues. Losses at the gene ends were 6 bases for V and 0 bases for J; bases not matched to a gene: 10. Germline-derived CDR1 and CDR2 are KGHSH and LQKENI. This CDR3 reads CASSSLAGGMGAKNIQYF. The CDR3 bases are TGTGCCAGCTCGTCCCTAGCGGGGGGTATGGGAGCCAAAAACATTCAGTACTTC.

The CDR3 nucleotides read TGCGCCAGCAGCCCCCGGGACAGGGCATATACGCAGTATTTT. This gives the protein CASSPRDRAYTQYF. The gene calls are TRBV4-1 and TRBJ2-3; 9 bases align to TRBD1. V dropped 4 bases and J dropped 7; count of bases not matched to a gene: 6. This CDR3 region has 14 residues. Germline V gene data show CDR1 as MGHRA and CDR2 as YSYEKL.

CDR3 DNA sequence: TGTGCCAGCAGGCGCTCGGGACAGATCTATTCCGAGCAGTACTTC. Translated: CASRRSGQIYSEQYF. The V call is TRBV28, the J call TRBJ2-7; 7 positions agree with TRBD1. The J segment lost 6 bases and the V segment lost 6 bases, leaving 14 bases of the junction unmatched. The CDR3 sequence is 15 residues long. The germline V gene encodes CDR1 MDHEN and CDR2 SYDVKM.

This clone showed up just once. V gene TRBV14 combines with J gene TRBJ2-1; 7 nucleotides align to TRBD2. The V segment lost 2 bases and the J segment 0 bases; nucleotides outside the gene matches: 7. Germline V gene sequence: CDR1 SGHDN, CDR2 FVKESK. This CDR3 is built from 17 residues. CDR3 amino acids: CASSQLGGSSSYNEQFF. CDR3 bases: TGTGCCAGCAGCCAACTGGGGGGGTCGAGCTCCTACAATGAGCAGTTCTTC.

The chain is built from TRBV7-9 and TRBJ1-1; D uncertain. Germline V gene sequence: CDR1 SEHNR, CDR2 FQNEAQ (reference sequence). Trimming left V 6 bases short and J 0 bases short, with 14 bases between. The CDR3 is 15 amino acids. The chain's CDR3 is CASSLEARLNTEAFF. The CDR3 nucleotides read TGTGCCAGCAGTCTCGAAGCGAGACTGAACACTGAAGCTTTCTTT.

About this clone itself: Other DNA sequences within the sample encode an identical CDR3. The rearrangement links TRBV9 to TRBJ2-1; the match to TRBD1 covers 9 bases. From germline, CDR1 is SGDLS and CDR2 YYNGEE. V lost 3 bases and J lost 1; bases outside the gene matches: 2. The length of the CDR3 is 15 residues. DNA of the CDR3: TGTGCCAGCAGCGGTGGACAGGGGTCCTACAATGAGCAGTTCTTC. This gives the protein CASSGGQGSYNEQFF. The full variable domain, in which reference TRBV9 and TRBJ2-1 provide the parts outside the CDR3, is DSGVTQTPKHLITATGQRVTLRCSPRSGDLSVYWYQQSLDQGLQFLIQYYNGEERAKGNILERFSAQQFPDLHSELNLSSLELGDSALYFCASSGGQGSYNEQFFGPGTRLTVL.

The chain is built from TRBV6-5 and TRBJ2-1, with 8 bases matching TRBD2. J was trimmed by 6 bases and V by 7 bases; bases with no gene match: 8. The germline V gene has CDR1 MNHEY and CDR2 SVGAGI. CDR3 size: 14 residues. CDR3 DNA sequence: TGTGCCAGCACGGGCCAGCGGGGGACCAATGAGCAGTTCTTC. It yields the protein CASTGQRGTNEQFF.

This chain connects TRBV30 to TRBJ2-3, with TRBD2 identical over 9 bases. The V gene end was trimmed by 8 bases and the J gene end by 5 bases; junction bases not matched to a gene: 8. There are 13 residues in the CDR3. Per the germline V gene, CDR1 is GTSNPN and CDR2 is SVGIG (reference sequence). For the CDR3, the DNA is TGTGCCACGGCTGCGGGGGGGCAAGATACGCAGTATTTT. It specifies CATAAGGQDTQYF.

The chain recombines TRBV5-6 with TRBJ1-2, with TRBD1 identical over 8 bases. The J segment lost 8 bases and the V segment lost 4 bases, leaving 10 bases of the junction unmatched. This CDR3 spans 14 amino acids. CDR1 is SGHDT, CDR2 YYEEEE, per germline. CDR3 region: CASSPWGRGQGYTF. As DNA, the CDR3 is TGTGCCAGCAGCCCTTGGGGCAGGGGGCAAGGCTACACCTTC.

This rearrangement joins TRBV12-3 or TRBV12-4 to TRBJ2-7; D may be TRBD2 (6 bases). The CDR3 has 13 amino acids. Trimming left V 4 bases short and J 7 bases short, with 14 bases between. CDR3 sequence reads: CASSYPGGREQYF. The DNA of the CDR3 is TGTGCCAGCAGTTACCCCGGGGGAAGGGAGCAGTACTTC.

The rearrangement uses TRBV7-9 and TRBJ2-7; no firm D call. Trimming stripped 2 bases from V and 1 base from J, with 6 bases between. Germline V gene lookup returns CDR1 SEHNR and CDR2 FQNEAQ (reference sequence). The CDR3 length is 13 residues. The CDR3 here is CASSLSPSYEQYF. CDR3 nucleotide sequence: TGTGCCAGCAGCTTAAGCCCGTCCTACGAGCAGTACTTC.

This clone was found once. The J gene is TRBJ1-3, the V gene TRBV28, with unresolved D. There are 16 residues in the CDR3. Per the germline V gene, CDR1 is MDHEN and CDR2 is SYDVKM. Trimming cost V 8 bases and J 0 bases, with 17 bases left between them. CDR3 region: CASGLAGKSSGNTIYF. CDR3 coding DNA: TGTGCCAGCGGATTGGCGGGAAAGAGCTCTGGAAACACCATATATTTT.

V usage is TRBV11-1 and J usage is TRBJ1-6; a weak D match, TRBD1 (5 bases). CDR3 length equals 14 residues. Germline V gene data show CDR1 as SGHAT and CDR2 as FQDESV (reference sequence). Trimming took off 5 bases at V and 7 bases at J, with 12 bases between the two ends. CDR3 DNA: TGTGCCAGCAGCACCGGTAGGGGAAATTCACCCCTCCACTTT. Translating it yields CASSTGRGNSPLHF.

The genes are TRBV7-6 and TRBJ1-6; maybe TRBD1 (5 bases). The CDR3 totals 15 residues. Germline V CDR1 and CDR2: SGHVS, FNYEAQ. V lost 5 bases and J lost 7, with 15 bases in between. This CDR3 is CASSLKTVLNSPLHF. The CDR3 bases are TGTGCCAGCAGCCTAAAGACAGTCCTCAATTCACCCCTCCACTTT.

V gene TRBV6-4 combines with J gene TRBJ2-1; 8 nucleotides match TRBD2. The CDR3 has 14 residues. Germline V lookup: CDR1 MRHNA, CDR2 SNTAGT. V was pared by 6 bases and J by 9 bases, with 10 bases of the junction left unmatched. The CDR3 nucleotides are TGTGCCAGCAGCTTTACTTCAAGCGGGAGTGAGCAGTTCTTC. Protein sequence: CASSFTSSGSEQFF.

CDR3 amino acids: CATGRDRGSEQYF. CDR3 DNA: TGTGCCACCGGACGGGACAGGGGTAGCGAGCAGTACTTC. V is TRBV19 and J is TRBJ2-7, with 10 bases matching TRBD1. This CDR3 region has 13 residues. Germline CDR1 LNHDA, CDR2 SQIVND (reference sequence). The V gene end was trimmed by 10 bases and the J gene end by 6 bases; junction bases not matched to a gene: 9. Full variable domain (outside the CDR3, taken from reference TRBV19 and TRBJ2-7): DGGITQSPKYLFRKEGQNVTLSCEQNLNHDAMYWYRQDPGQGLRLIYYSQIVNDFQKGDIAEGYSVSREKKESFPLTVTSAQKNPTAFYLCATGRDRGSEQYFGPGTRLTVT.

Here the CDR3 reads CASSLSRQARNEQFF. DNA for the CDR3: TGTGCCAGTAGTCTTTCCCGGCAGGCCCGCAATGAGCAGTTCTTC. The chain has TRBV19 and TRBJ2-1; no clear D gene. The CDR3 runs 15 residues. V lost 5 bases to trimming and J lost 6 bases, with 17 bases between them. In germline, CDR1 is LNHDA, CDR2 SQIVND (reference sequence).

In regard to this clone: Different DNA sequences within this sample yield the same CDR3. V usage is TRBV28 and J usage is TRBJ1-2; the D is unclear. Germline CDR1 reads MDHEN; CDR2 reads SYDVKM. Trimming stripped 5 bases from V and 6 bases from J, with 7 bases between. The length of the CDR3 is 11 residues. CDR3 nucleotides: TGTGCCAGCAGTCTGAGAGATGGCTACACCTTC. Translation: CASSLRDGYTF.

CDR3 nucleotide sequence: TGTGCCAGCAGCTTCACATCGGGGGGTCCCTACAATGAGCAGTTCTTC. Translation gives CASSFTSGGPYNEQFF. The chain carries TRBV27 and TRBJ2-1; 7 bases agree with TRBD2. CDR3 length equals 16 residues. The ends lost 6 bases at V and 2 bases at J; junction bases unmatched: 10. Germline values: CDR1 MNHEY, CDR2 SMNVEV (reference sequence).

The J gene is TRBJ2-2, the V gene TRBV5-1; 8 bases are a match to TRBD2. The length of the CDR3 is 17 residues. CDR1 and CDR2 from the germline V gene are SGHRS and YFSETQ. V was clipped by 2 bases and J by 2 bases; unmatched bases: 8. CDR3 in amino acids: CASSFPSGPYNTGELFF. The CDR3 DNA is TGCGCCAGCAGCTTTCCTAGCGGGCCTTACAACACCGGGGAGCTGTTTTTT.

V gene TRBV28 combines with J gene TRBJ1-1; D unresolved. V lost 6 bases to trimming and J lost 5 bases, with 16 bases between them. This CDR3 region has 14 residues. CDR1 and CDR2 (germline): MDHEN, SYDVKM. This chain's CDR3 is CASSLYRSWTEAFF. The CDR3 DNA reads as TGTGCCAGCAGCCTATATAGGAGTTGGACTGAAGCTTTCTTT.

This clone was recorded once. The chain joins TRBV28 to TRBJ1-2; possible D gene TRBD1, 5 bases. This CDR3 spans 12 amino acids. The germline gives CDR1 MDHEN, CDR2 SYDVKM. V was shortened by 9 bases and J by 6 bases, with 14 bases between the two germline ends. The CDR3 DNA follows: TGTGCCAGTACTTCCAGGGTGAATGGCTACACCTTC. This sequence encodes CASTSRVNGYTF.

This sequence joins TRBV28 and TRBJ2-7, with TRBD1 matching over 9 bases. In germline, CDR1 is MDHEN, CDR2 SYDVKM. CDR3 size: 14 residues. The junction had 10 bases not matched to a gene; V was cut back by 6 bases and J by 7 bases. In DNA, the CDR3 is TGTGCCAGCAGCTCCGGGACAGGGCGCTGGGAGCAGTACTTC. Its protein product is CASSSGTGRWEQYF.

The chain employs TRBV6-5 and TRBJ2-1; D is perhaps TRBD1 (5 bases). Trimming pared 3 bases from V and 6 bases from J, leaving 15 bases between. CDR1 and CDR2 (germline): MNHEY, SVGAGI. CDR3 length: 15 amino acids. The CDR3 protein is CASSYLGRAVNEQFF. CDR3 coding DNA: TGTGCCAGCAGTTATTTGGGGCGCGCGGTCAATGAGCAGTTCTTC.

With respect to this clone: Other DNA sequences in the same sample also yield this CDR3. The chain links TRBV11-3 to TRBJ2-5; TRBD2 might be the D (5 bases). Germline CDR1 and CDR2: SGHNT and YENEEA. Trimming cost V 1 base and J 5 bases, with 8 bases left between them. This CDR3 region has 13 residues. Here the CDR3 reads CASSLGTGETQYF. CDR3 nucleotide sequence: TGTGCCAGCAGCTTAGGAACGGGGGAGACCCAGTACTTC.

This chain joins TRBV6-5 and TRBJ2-3; TRBD1 agrees at 8 bases. J lost 2 bases, V lost 6 bases, and 7 bases had no gene match. The CDR3 is made up of 15 amino acids. Germline-derived CDR1 and CDR2 are MNHEY and SVGAGI. The CDR3 DNA sequence: TGTGCCAGCAGGTCGGGACAGGCCGTCACAGATACGCAGTATTTT. Amino acid sequence: CASRSGQAVTDTQYF.